This T cell receptor (beta chain) appears in the sequencing data of a study of molecular identifiers for immune sequencing clone quantification. There are a few counts of this clonotype. From the PCR reads, TCRdb called clonotypes with MiXCR, one entry per CDR3 protein. Here the sample spans approximately 320,000 distinct CDR3 sequences, 24% being singletons. The germline CDR1 and CDR2 sequences are LGHNA and YSLEER. The CDR3 extends over 15 amino acids. Trimming removed 1 base from V and 2 bases from J, with 11 bases in between. Sequenced input: naive CD8+ T cells from blood, with Jurkat cell RNA spiked in. Subset reported: FACS-sorted CD8+CD4-CCR7+CD45RA+ naive T cells. This TCR was recovered from a human donor in good health. Some libraries in this study had Jurkat cell RNA spiked in. The V call is TRBV4-3, the J call TRBJ1-1; D uncertain. CDR3 protein: CASSQGRATNTEAFF. In DNA, the CDR3 is TGCGCCAGCAGCCAAGGCCGGGCGACTAACACTGAAGCTTTCTTT.